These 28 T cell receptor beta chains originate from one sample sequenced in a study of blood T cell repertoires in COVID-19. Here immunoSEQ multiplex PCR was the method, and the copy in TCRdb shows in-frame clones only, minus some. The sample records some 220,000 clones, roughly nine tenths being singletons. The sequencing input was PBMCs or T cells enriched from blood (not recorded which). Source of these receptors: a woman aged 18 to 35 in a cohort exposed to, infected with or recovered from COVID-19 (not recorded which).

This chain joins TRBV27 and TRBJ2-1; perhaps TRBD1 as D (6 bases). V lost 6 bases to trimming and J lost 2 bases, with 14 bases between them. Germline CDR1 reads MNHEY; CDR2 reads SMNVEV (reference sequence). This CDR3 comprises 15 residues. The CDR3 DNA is TGTGCCAGCAGCCCCCGGACAGAGCCCTACAATGAGCAGTTCTTC. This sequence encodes CASSPRTEPYNEQFF.

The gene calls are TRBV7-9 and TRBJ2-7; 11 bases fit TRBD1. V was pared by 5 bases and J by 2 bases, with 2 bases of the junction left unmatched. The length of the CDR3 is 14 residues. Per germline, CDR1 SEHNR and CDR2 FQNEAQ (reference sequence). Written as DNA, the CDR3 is TGTGCCAGCAGCGGGGGACAGGGGGCCTACGAGCAGTACTTC. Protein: CASSGGQGAYEQYF.

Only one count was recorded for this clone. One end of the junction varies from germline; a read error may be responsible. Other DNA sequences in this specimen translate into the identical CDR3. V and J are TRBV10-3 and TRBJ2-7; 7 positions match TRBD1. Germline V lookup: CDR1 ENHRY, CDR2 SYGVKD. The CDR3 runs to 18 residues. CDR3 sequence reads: CAISDLGNALRGQYEQYF. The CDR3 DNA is TGTGCCATTAGTGATTTGGGGAATGCCTTGAGGGGACAGTACGAGCAGTACTTC.

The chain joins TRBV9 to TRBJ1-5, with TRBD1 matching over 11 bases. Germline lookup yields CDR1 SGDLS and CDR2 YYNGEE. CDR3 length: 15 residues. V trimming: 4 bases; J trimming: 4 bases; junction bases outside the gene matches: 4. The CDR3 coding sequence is TGTGCCAGCAGCTTCGGGACAGGGGGTAATCAGCCCCAGCATTTT. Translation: CASSFGTGGNQPQHF.

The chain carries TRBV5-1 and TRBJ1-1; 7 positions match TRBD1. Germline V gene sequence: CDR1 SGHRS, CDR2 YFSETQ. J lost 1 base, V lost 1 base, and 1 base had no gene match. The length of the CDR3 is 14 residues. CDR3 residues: CASSLRTGNTEAFF. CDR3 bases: TGCGCCAGCAGCTTGAGGACAGGGAACACTGAAGCTTTCTTT.

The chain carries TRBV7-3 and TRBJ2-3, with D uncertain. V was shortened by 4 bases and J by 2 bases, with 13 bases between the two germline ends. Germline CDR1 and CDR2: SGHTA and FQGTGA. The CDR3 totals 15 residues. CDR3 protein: CASSSRGLFTDTQYF. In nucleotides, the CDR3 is TGTGCCAGCAGCTCCAGAGGTCTTTTCACAGATACGCAGTATTTT.

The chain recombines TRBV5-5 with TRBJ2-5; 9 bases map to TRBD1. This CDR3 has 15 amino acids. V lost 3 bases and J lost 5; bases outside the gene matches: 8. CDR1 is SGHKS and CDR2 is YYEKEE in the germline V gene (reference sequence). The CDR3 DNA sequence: TGTGCCAGCAGCTCCCGGGACAGGGAATGGGAGACCCAGTACTTC. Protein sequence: CASSSRDREWETQYF.

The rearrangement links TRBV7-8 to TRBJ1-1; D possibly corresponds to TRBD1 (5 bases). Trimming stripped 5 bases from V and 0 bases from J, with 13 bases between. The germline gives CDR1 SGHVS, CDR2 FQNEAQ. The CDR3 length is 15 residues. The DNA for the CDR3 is TGTGCCAGCAGCATCACAGGATACATGAACACTGAAGCTTTCTTT. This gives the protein CASSITGYMNTEAFF. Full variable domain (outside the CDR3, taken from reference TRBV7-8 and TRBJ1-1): GAGVSQSPRYKVAKRGQDVALRCDPISGHVSLFWYQQALGQGPEFLTYFQNEAQLDKSGLPSDRFFAERPEGSVSTLKIQRTQQEDSAVYLCASSITGYMNTEAFFGQGTRLTVV.

In DNA, the CDR3 is TGTGCCACCCGCGAGGGGGGGGACACCGGGGAGCTGTTTTTT. Protein: CATREGGDTGELFF. The chain couples TRBV24-1 to TRBJ2-2; tentative D call: TRBD2 (7 bases). Germline assignment: CDR1 KGHDR and CDR2 SFDVKD. The CDR3 loop spans 14 amino acids. V dropped 9 bases and J dropped 3 bases, with 13 bases sitting between them.

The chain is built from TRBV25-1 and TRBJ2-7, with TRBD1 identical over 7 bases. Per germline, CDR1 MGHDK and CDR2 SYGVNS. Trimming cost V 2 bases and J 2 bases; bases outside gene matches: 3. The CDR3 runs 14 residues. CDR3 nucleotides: TGTGCCAGCAGTGAAAGCCAGGGGGCCTACGAGCAGTACTTC. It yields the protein CASSESQGAYEQYF.

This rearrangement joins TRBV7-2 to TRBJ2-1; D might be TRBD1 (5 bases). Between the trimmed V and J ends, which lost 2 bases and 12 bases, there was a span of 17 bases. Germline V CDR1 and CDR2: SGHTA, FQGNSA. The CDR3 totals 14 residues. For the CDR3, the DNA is TGTGCCAGCAGCTTATCAACAATCTCAGGGTGGCAGTTCTTC. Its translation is CASSLSTISGWQFF.

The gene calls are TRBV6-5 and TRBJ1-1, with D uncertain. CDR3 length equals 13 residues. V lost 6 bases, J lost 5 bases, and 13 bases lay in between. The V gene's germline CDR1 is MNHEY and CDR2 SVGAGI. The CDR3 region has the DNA TGTGCCAGCAGCCCCCAGGCAGTAACTGAAGCTTTCTTT. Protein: CASSPQAVTEAFF.

The DNA for the CDR3 is TGTGCCACCATCCCGTCCCGGGACAGGGACCGGGATCAGCCCCAGCATTTT. This encodes CATIPSRDRDRDQPQHF. The chain couples TRBV28 to TRBJ1-5; TRBD1 agrees at 9 bases. The V segment lost 10 bases and the J segment 5 bases; nucleotides outside the gene matches: 18. This CDR3 region has 17 residues. Germline V CDR1 and CDR2: MDHEN, SYDVKM.

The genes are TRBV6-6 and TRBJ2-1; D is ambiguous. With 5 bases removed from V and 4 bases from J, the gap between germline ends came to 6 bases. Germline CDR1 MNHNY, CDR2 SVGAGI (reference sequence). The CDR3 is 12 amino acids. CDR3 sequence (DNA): TGTGCCAGCAGTCTACTTTACAATGAGCAGTTCTTC. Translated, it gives CASSLLYNEQFF.

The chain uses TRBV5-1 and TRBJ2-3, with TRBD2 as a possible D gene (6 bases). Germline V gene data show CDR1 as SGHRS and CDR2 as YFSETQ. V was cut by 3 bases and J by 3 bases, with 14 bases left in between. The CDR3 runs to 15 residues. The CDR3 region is CASSWTLAWTDTQYF. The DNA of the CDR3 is TGCGCCAGCAGCTGGACCCTAGCGTGGACAGATACGCAGTATTTT.

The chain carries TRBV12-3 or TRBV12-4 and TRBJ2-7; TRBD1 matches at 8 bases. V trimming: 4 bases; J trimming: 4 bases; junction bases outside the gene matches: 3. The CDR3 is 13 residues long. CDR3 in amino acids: CASSYRGLYEQYF. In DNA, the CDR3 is TGTGCCAGCAGTTACAGGGGGTTGTACGAGCAGTACTTC.

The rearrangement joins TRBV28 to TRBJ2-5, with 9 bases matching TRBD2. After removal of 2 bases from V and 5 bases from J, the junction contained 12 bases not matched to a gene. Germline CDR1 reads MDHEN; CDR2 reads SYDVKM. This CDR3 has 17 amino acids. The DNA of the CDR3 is TGTGCCAGCAGTTTAGTAAGGTCTGGGCTAGCGGGGGAGACCCAGTACTTC. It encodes CASSLVRSGLAGETQYF.

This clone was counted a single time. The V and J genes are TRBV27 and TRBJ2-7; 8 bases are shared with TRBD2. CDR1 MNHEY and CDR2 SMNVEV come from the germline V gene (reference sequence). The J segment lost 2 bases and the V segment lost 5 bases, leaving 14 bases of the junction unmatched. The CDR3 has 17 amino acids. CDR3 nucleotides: TGTGCCAGCAGTGCTCCCCCCTACAGCGGGAGAACCTACGAGCAGTACTTC. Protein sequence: CASSAPPYSGRTYEQYF.

The CDR3 sequence: CASSIRGGDTGELFF. CDR3 DNA sequence: TGTGCCAGTAGTATTAGAGGGGGGGACACCGGGGAGCTGTTTTTT. The genes are TRBV19 and TRBJ2-2, with D maybe TRBD2 (7 bases). The CDR3 sequence is 15 residues long. With 3 bases removed from V and 3 bases from J, the gap between germline ends came to 11 bases. The V gene's germline CDR1 is LNHDA and CDR2 SQIVND (reference sequence).

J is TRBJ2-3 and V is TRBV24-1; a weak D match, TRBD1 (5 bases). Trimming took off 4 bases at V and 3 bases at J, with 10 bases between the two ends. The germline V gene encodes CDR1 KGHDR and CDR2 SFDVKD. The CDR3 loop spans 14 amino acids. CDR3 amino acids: CATSDRVKTDTQYF. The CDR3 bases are TGTGCCACCAGTGACAGGGTCAAGACAGATACGCAGTATTTT.

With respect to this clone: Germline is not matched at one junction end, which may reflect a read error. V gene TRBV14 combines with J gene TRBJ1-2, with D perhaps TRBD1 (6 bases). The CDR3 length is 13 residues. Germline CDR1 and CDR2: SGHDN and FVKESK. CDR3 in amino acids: CASSQDGRDTFPF. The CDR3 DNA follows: TGTGCCAGCAGCCAAGACGGCCGGGACACCTTCCCCTTC. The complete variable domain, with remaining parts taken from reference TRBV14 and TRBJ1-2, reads EAGVTQFPSHSVIEKGQTVTLRCDPISGHDNLYWYRRVMGKEIKFLLHFVKESKQDESGMPNNRFLAERTGGTYSTLKVQPAELEDSGVYFCASSQDGRDTFPFGSGTRLTVV.

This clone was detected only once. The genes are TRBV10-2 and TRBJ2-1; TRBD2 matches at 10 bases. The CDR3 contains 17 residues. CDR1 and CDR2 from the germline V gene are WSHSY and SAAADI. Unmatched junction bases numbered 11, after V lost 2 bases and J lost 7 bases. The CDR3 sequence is CASSETPTSGAGNEQFF. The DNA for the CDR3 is TGCGCCAGCAGTGAGACCCCCACTAGCGGGGCGGGGAATGAGCAGTTCTTC.

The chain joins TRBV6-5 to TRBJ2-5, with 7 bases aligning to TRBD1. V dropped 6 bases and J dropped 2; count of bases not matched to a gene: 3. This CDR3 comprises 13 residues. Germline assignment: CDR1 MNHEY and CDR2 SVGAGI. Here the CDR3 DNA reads TGTGCCAGCAGCCTGGACAGGCAAGAGACCCAGTACTTC. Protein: CASSLDRQETQYF.

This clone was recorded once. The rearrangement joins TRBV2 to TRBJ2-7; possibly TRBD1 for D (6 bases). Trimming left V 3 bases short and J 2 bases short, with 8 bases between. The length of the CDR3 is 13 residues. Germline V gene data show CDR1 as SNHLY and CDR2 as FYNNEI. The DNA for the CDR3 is TGTGCCAGCAGTGAGGGGGCTGCCTACGAGCAGTACTTC. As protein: CASSEGAAYEQYF.

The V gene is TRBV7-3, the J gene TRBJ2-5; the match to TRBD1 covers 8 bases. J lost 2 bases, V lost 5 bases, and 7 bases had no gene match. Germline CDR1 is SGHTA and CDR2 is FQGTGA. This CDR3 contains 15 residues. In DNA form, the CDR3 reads TGTGCCAGCAGCGTAGGGACAGGTTGGCAAGAGACCCAGTACTTC. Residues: CASSVGTGWQETQYF.

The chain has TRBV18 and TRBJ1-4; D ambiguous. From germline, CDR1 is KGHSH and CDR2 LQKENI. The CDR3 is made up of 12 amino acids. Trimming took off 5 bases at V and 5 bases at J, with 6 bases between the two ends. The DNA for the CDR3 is TGTGCCAGCTCAGGGCAGAATGAAAAACTGTTTTTT. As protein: CASSGQNEKLFF. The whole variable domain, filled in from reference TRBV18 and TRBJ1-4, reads NAGVMQNPRHLVRRRGQEARLRCSPMKGHSHVYWYRQLPEEGLKFMVYLQKENIIDESGMPKERFSAEFPKEGPSILRIQQVVRGDSAAYFCASSGQNEKLFFGSGTQLSVL.

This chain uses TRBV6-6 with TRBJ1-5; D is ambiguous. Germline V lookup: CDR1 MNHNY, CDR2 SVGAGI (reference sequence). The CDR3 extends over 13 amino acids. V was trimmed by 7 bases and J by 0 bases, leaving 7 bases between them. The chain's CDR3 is CASTRFSNQPQHF. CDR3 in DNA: TGTGCCAGCACTAGGTTTAGCAATCAGCCCCAGCATTTT.

The CDR3 coding sequence is TGTGCCAGCAGGCGACAGGGTGGCACTGAAGCTTTCTTT. It encodes CASRRQGGTEAFF. This chain links TRBV7-9 with TRBJ1-1; 7 nucleotides agree with TRBD1. The CDR3 runs to 13 residues. Trimming at V came to 6 bases and at J to 4 bases, leaving 5 bases not matched to a gene. Germline CDR1 reads SEHNR; CDR2 reads FQNEAQ (reference sequence).